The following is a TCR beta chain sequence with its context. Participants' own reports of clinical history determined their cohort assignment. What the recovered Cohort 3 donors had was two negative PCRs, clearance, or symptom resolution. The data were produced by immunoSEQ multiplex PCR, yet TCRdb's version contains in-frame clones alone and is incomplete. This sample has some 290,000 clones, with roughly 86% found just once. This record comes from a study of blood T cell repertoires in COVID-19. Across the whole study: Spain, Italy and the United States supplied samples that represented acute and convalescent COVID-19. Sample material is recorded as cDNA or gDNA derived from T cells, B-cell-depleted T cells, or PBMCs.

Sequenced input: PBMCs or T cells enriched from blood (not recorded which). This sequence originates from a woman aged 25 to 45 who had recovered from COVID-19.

The CDR3 nucleotides read TGTGCCAGTTCAAAATGGTGGGGGGAGGGGGATCAGCCCCAGCATTTT. Amino acid sequence: CASSKWWGEGDQPQHF. The J gene is TRBJ1-5, the V gene TRBV19, with D possibly matching TRBD1 (6 bases). Germline V CDR1 and CDR2: LNHDA, SQIVND (reference sequence). The V gene lost 8 bases and the J gene lost 5 bases, with 22 bases spanning the gap. The CDR3 length is 16 residues.